The rows below give T cell receptor beta chains drawn from one sample of a study of CD8 T cells in Susac syndrome. TCRdb reanalysed the immunoSEQ multiplex PCR reads using MiXCR and keeps one entry per CDR3 protein. Here the sample spans about 76,000 distinct CDR3 sequences, about 94% being singletons. Sequencing used CD8+ T cells from PBMCs. The receptors here all came from a human donor with Susac syndrome. The CDR3 runs from the conserved cysteine through the conserved F or W. D genes are given only for firm matches. Size is omitted from some rows. Given values are once, few, many or a class for expanded clones.

V gene	D gene	clone size	J gene	CDR3 protein	CDR3 DNA
TRBV27	NA	NA	TRBJ2-1	CASSPESFSYNEQFF	TGTGCCAGCAGTCCGGAGAGTTTCTCCTACAATGAGCAGTTCTTC
TRBV9	NA	NA	TRBJ1-5	CASSALGQGQPQHF	TGTGCCAGCAGCGCCCTGGGGCAGGGACAGCCCCAGCATTTT
TRBV7-9	NA	once	TRBJ1-4	CASKPVLGEKLFF	TGTGCCAGCAAGCCGGTCTTGGGTGAAAAACTGTTTTTT
TRBV5-1	TRBD1	few	TRBJ1-4	CASTRRGTANEKLFF	TGCGCCAGCACCCGCCGCGGGACAGCTAATGAAAAACTGTTTTTT
TRBV6-1	NA	NA	TRBJ1-6	CASSEHWENSPLHF	TGTGCCAGCAGTGAGCACTGGGAAAATTCACCCCTCCACTTT
TRBV12-3/TRBV12-4	NA	once	TRBJ1-1	CASSLAEGITEAFF	TGTGCCAGCAGTTTAGCGGAAGGGATCACTGAAGCTTTCTTT
TRBV10-2	NA	NA	TRBJ1-1	CASRPIQGAAFF	TGCGCCAGCCGACCAATTCAGGGTGCAGCTTTCTTT
TRBV10-3	NA	NA	TRBJ1-5	CAIRGADNQPQHF	TGTGCCATCAGGGGGGCGGACAATCAGCCCCAGCATTTT
TRBV7-2	TRBD2	NA	TRBJ2-1	CASSLRSGRTDNEQFF	TGTGCCAGCAGCCTACGTAGCGGGAGGACTGACAATGAGCAGTTCTTC
TRBV29-1	NA	NA	TRBJ2-3	CSVEGRDGDTQYF	TGCAGCGTTGAAGGGCGGGATGGAGATACGCAGTATTTT
TRBV28	TRBD1	NA	TRBJ1-1	CASRADRGGQAFF	TGTGCCAGCAGGGCCGACAGGGGCGGGCAAGCTTTCTTT
TRBV23-1	NA	NA	TRBJ1-5	CASSLAAGFNQPQHF	TGCGCCAGCAGTCTTGCGGCAGGGTTCAATCAGCCCCAGCATTTT
TRBV28	NA	once	TRBJ1-5	CASSLRQAQSARHF	TGTGCCAGCAGTTTAAGACAGGCCCAATCAGCCCGGCATTTT
TRBV20-1	TRBD1	NA	TRBJ2-7	CTGIGTGGDEQYF	TGCACCGGAATAGGGACAGGGGGCGACGAGCAGTACTTC
TRBV5-5	TRBD1	NA	TRBJ1-1	CASRNDRVRGTEAFF	TGTGCCAGCAGGAATGACAGGGTCAGAGGCACTGAAGCTTTCTTT
TRBV7-2	NA	NA	TRBJ1-2	CASSAQGGDGYTF	TGTGCCAGCAGCGCCCAGGGAGGTGATGGCTACACCTTC
TRBV27	NA	NA	TRBJ1-1	CASQVDLGTEAFF	TGTGCCAGCCAGGTTGACCTGGGCACTGAAGCTTTCTTT
TRBV19	NA	NA	TRBJ1-5	CASSIGTFSEPQHF	TGTGCCAGTAGTATTGGCACGTTCAGTGAGCCCCAGCATTTT
TRBV11-2	TRBD2	NA	TRBJ2-5	CASSSDLSGRVETQYF	TGTGCCAGCAGCTCAGACCTTAGCGGGAGGGTAGAGACCCAGTACTTC
TRBV4-1	NA	NA	TRBJ2-2	CASSQGTIYTGELFF	TGCGCCAGCAGCCAAGGGACTATATACACCGGGGAGCTGTTTTTT
TRBV4-2	NA	NA	TRBJ1-2	CASSQEDGYYGYTF	TGTGCCAGCAGCCAAGAGGACGGATACTATGGCTACACCTTC
TRBV20-1	NA	NA	TRBJ1-5	CSALPTAYSNQPQHF	TGCAGTGCCCTCCCGACAGCATATAGCAATCAGCCCCAGCATTTT
TRBV5-1	NA	NA	TRBJ1-2	CASSLEINYGYTF	TGCGCCAGCAGCTTAGAAATTAACTATGGCTACACCTTC
TRBV27	NA	NA	TRBJ1-1	CASSSYRGADTEAFF	TGTGCCAGCAGTTCGTACCGGGGGGCTGACACTGAAGCTTTCTTT
TRBV9	NA	NA	TRBJ2-5	CASSAQLGGQETQYF	TGTGCCAGCAGCGCACAATTGGGGGGCCAAGAGACCCAGTACTTC
TRBV27	NA	NA	TRBJ2-7	CASSLRFRDSYAPGSYEQYF	TGTGCCAGCAGTTTAAGGTTTCGGGACTCATATGCGCCTGGTTCCTACGAGCAGTACTTC
TRBV19	NA	NA	TRBJ2-1	CASSLRQYNEQFF	TGTGCCAGTAGTCTGAGACAGTACAATGAGCAGTTCTTC
TRBV4-3	TRBD1	NA	TRBJ1-3	CASSQDIVNRGLFAGNTIYF	TGCGCCAGCAGCCAAGATATAGTGAACAGGGGGTTATTTGCTGGAAACACCATATATTTT
TRBV28	TRBD2	NA	TRBJ2-1	CASSVTGLGTSSYNEQFF	TGTGCCAGCAGTGTGACAGGATTAGGGACTAGCTCCTACAATGAGCAGTTCTTC
TRBV10-2	NA	NA	TRBJ2-1	CASSDRTTSTRNEQFF	TGCGCCAGCAGTGATCGTACGACTAGTACCCGCAATGAGCAGTTCTTC
TRBV7-2	NA	NA	TRBJ1-1	CASRRWHNTEAFF	TGTGCCAGCAGACGGTGGCATAACACTGAAGCTTTCTTT
TRBV12-3/TRBV12-4	NA	NA	TRBJ1-5	CASSFSGGNNQPQHF	TGTGCCAGCAGTTTTTCCGGGGGGAACAATCAGCCCCAGCATTTT
TRBV30	NA	NA	TRBJ1-1	CAWAGNTEAFF	TGTGCCTGGGCGGGGAACACTGAAGCTTTCTTT
TRBV6-6	NA	once	TRBJ1-2	CASTSGGENGYTF	TGTGCCAGCACTTCGGGGGGGGAGAATGGCTACACCTTC
TRBV28	NA	NA	TRBJ2-5	CASSPPEETQYF	TGTGCCAGCAGTCCTCCCGAAGAGACCCAGTACTTC
TRBV24-1	NA	once	TRBJ2-1	CATSVAVNEQFF	TGTGCCACCAGTGTAGCGGTCAATGAGCAGTTCTTC
TRBV5-1	TRBD1	NA	TRBJ2-7	CASTRTGGFYEQYF	TGCGCCAGCACCAGGACAGGGGGTTTCTACGAGCAGTACTTC
TRBV10-3	NA	NA	TRBJ2-5	CAISEFGRETQYF	TGTGCCATCAGTGAGTTCGGACGGGAGACCCAGTACTTC
TRBV5-1	NA	NA	TRBJ2-7	CASSHRDNYEQYF	TGCGCCAGCAGCCACCGGGACAACTACGAGCAGTACTTC
TRBV11-2	NA	once	TRBJ2-7	CASSHPGTPGYEQYF	TGTGCCAGCAGCCACCCCGGGACGCCTGGCTACGAGCAGTACTTC
TRBV28	NA	NA	TRBJ1-2	CASRPDVSYGYTF	TGTGCCAGCAGACCGGACGTAAGCTATGGCTACACCTTC
TRBV2	NA	NA	TRBJ1-4	CASKHVEGKGERKLFF	TGTGCCAGCAAACATGTCGAAGGGAAAGGAGAGCGAAAACTGTTTTTT
TRBV4-2	TRBD1	once	TRBJ1-2	CASSQDLGTVIYGYTF	TGTGCCAGCAGCCAAGATCTGGGGACAGTCATCTATGGCTACACCTTC
TRBV4-1	NA	NA	TRBJ1-4	CASSQREKLFF	TGCGCCAGCAGCCAACGGGAAAAACTGTTTTTT
TRBV20-1	TRBD2	NA	TRBJ2-3	CSANRGLAGTDTQYF	TGCAGTGCGAACCGGGGACTAGCGGGAACAGATACGCAGTATTTT
TRBV14	NA	NA	TRBJ1-4	CASSPRRQVNEKLFF	TGTGCCAGCAGTCCGAGGCGGCAGGTGAATGAAAAACTGTTTTTT
TRBV12-3/TRBV12-4	TRBD2	NA	TRBJ2-1	CASRGTSGGAYNEQFF	TGTGCCAGCAGGGGGACTAGCGGGGGGGCCTACAATGAGCAGTTCTTC
TRBV27	NA	NA	TRBJ2-7	CASSPTSSNYYEQYF	TGTGCCAGCAGCCCCACTAGTTCGAATTACTACGAGCAGTACTTC
TRBV30	TRBD2	NA	TRBJ2-5	CAWSGLAGGETQYF	TGTGCCTGGAGTGGACTAGCGGGGGGGGAGACCCAGTACTTC
TRBV6-5	NA	NA	TRBJ1-2	CASSYSSGRADYGYTF	TGTGCCAGCAGTTATTCATCGGGCAGGGCCGACTATGGCTACACCTTC
TRBV29-1	NA	NA	TRBJ1-1	CSARQVLNTEAFF	TGCAGCGCCCGACAGGTCCTAAACACTGAAGCTTTCTTT
TRBV6-2/TRBV6-3	TRBD2	NA	TRBJ2-1	CASIGTSGYEQFF	TGTGCCAGCATCGGGACTAGCGGGTATGAGCAGTTCTTC
TRBV5-8	NA	NA	TRBJ2-5	CASSLGAWPETQYF	TGTGCCAGCAGCTTGGGGGCATGGCCAGAGACCCAGTACTTC